Listed below are T cell receptor beta chains from one sample, sequenced in a study of blood T cell repertoires in COVID-19. Some clones are missing from TCRdb's copy, which holds only in-frame ones; the method was immunoSEQ multiplex PCR. The sample holds under 150,000 clones, 86% seen once. Sequenced input: PBMCs or T cells enriched from blood (not recorded which). The receptors were sampled from a woman between 45 and 60 years old who had recovered from COVID-19. The CDR3 runs from the conserved cysteine through the conserved F or W. Fields, in order: V gene, J gene, clone size, D gene, CDR3 DNA, CDR3 protein. A D gene is named only where the DNA matches it firmly. Clone size is not always given. Where it is, it says once, few, many or a class for expanded clones.

V gene: TRBV6-2/TRBV6-3
J gene: TRBJ1-6
clone size: NA
D gene: NA
CDR3 DNA: TGTGCCAGCAGTTACTCGTCGGGTTTCTCCTATAATTCACCCCTCCACTTT
CDR3 protein: CASSYSSGFSYNSPLHF

V gene: TRBV29-1
J gene: TRBJ2-2
clone size: NA
D gene: TRBD2
CDR3 DNA: TGCAGCGCGGGGAGGGTGAACACCGGGGAGCTGTTTTTT
CDR3 protein: CSAGRVNTGELFF

V gene: TRBV5-6
J gene: TRBJ2-2
clone size: NA
D gene: TRBD1
CDR3 DNA: TGTGCCAGCAGCCCGAGACAGGGGATGGGGGAGCTGTTTTTT
CDR3 protein: CASSPRQGMGELFF

V gene: TRBV2
J gene: TRBJ1-1
clone size: NA
D gene: NA
CDR3 DNA: TGTGCCAGCAGGGGAGGGACACAAGCTTTCTTT
CDR3 protein: CASRGGTQAFF

V gene: TRBV10-3
J gene: TRBJ1-2
clone size: NA
D gene: NA
CDR3 DNA: TGTGCCATCAGTGAGTCGAGCGACAGAAGAAGCTATGGCTACACCTTC
CDR3 protein: CAISESSDRRSYGYTF

V gene: TRBV27
J gene: TRBJ1-1
clone size: NA
D gene: NA
CDR3 DNA: TGTGCCAGCAGTTTAGGGCAGGGCGGCACTGAAGCTTTCTTT
CDR3 protein: CASSLGQGGTEAFF

V gene: TRBV5-5
J gene: TRBJ1-1
clone size: NA
D gene: NA
CDR3 DNA: TGTGCCAGCAGCGCCCGGACACAGCCTAACACTGAAGCTTTCTTT
CDR3 protein: CASSARTQPNTEAFF

V gene: TRBV6-5
J gene: TRBJ2-2
clone size: NA
D gene: NA
CDR3 DNA: TGTGCCAGCAGGAGGGATCGGGGGTGGACCGGGGAGCTGTTTTTT
CDR3 protein: CASRRDRGWTGELFF

V gene: TRBV14
J gene: TRBJ2-7
clone size: NA
D gene: TRBD1
CDR3 DNA: TGTGCCAGCAGCCAAACAGGACAGGTTCCTTGGGACGAGCAGTACTTC
CDR3 protein: CASSQTGQVPWDEQYF

V gene: TRBV5-8
J gene: TRBJ1-1
clone size: NA
D gene: NA
CDR3 DNA: TGTGCCAGCAGCTTGTGGGGTTCTAGGGGCCCTGAAGCTTTCTTT
CDR3 protein: CASSLWGSRGPEAFF

V gene: TRBV5-6
J gene: TRBJ1-2
clone size: NA
D gene: NA
CDR3 DNA: TGTGCCAGCAGCTTAAATGGGGCAAATATCTATGGCTACACCTTC
CDR3 protein: CASSLNGANIYGYTF

V gene: TRBV2
J gene: TRBJ1-1
clone size: NA
D gene: TRBD1
CDR3 DNA: TGTGCCAGCAGTGCGCGACAGGGGTTGAACACTGAAGCTTTCTTT
CDR3 protein: CASSARQGLNTEAFF

V gene: TRBV6-5
J gene: TRBJ2-5
clone size: NA
D gene: NA
CDR3 DNA: TGTGCCAGCAGTTACTCGACGGGACACAAAGAGACCCAGTACTTC
CDR3 protein: CASSYSTGHKETQYF

V gene: TRBV5-1
J gene: TRBJ2-3
clone size: NA
D gene: TRBD2
CDR3 DNA: TGCGCCAGCAGCTTATTGCTAGCGGGGGGGGAGAGCACAGATACGCAGTATTTT
CDR3 protein: CASSLLLAGGESTDTQYF

V gene: TRBV7-3
J gene: TRBJ2-1
clone size: once
D gene: TRBD2
CDR3 DNA: TGTGCCAGCAGCTTAAATGGACTAGTTAGCAATGAGCAGTTCTTC
CDR3 protein: CASSLNGLVSNEQFF

V gene: TRBV6-5
J gene: TRBJ2-1
clone size: NA
D gene: TRBD2
CDR3 DNA: TGTGCCAGCAGTTCCCGGACTAGCGGGATTAATGAGCAGTTCTTC
CDR3 protein: CASSSRTSGINEQFF

V gene: TRBV10-1
J gene: TRBJ2-7
clone size: NA
D gene: TRBD2
CDR3 DNA: TGCGCCAGCAGTGAGTGGGCTAGCGGGGGTAGATACGAGCAGTACTTC
CDR3 protein: CASSEWASGGRYEQYF

V gene: TRBV6-1
J gene: TRBJ2-5
clone size: once
D gene: NA
CDR3 DNA: TGTGCCAGCAGTGAAGGAGGGGGACGGGAGACCCAGTACTTC
CDR3 protein: CASSEGGGRETQYF

V gene: TRBV3-1/TRBV3-2
J gene: TRBJ1-2
clone size: few
D gene: NA
CDR3 DNA: TGTGCCAGCAGCCAAGAAACCCCAGGGACTAACTATGGCTACACCTTC
CDR3 protein: CASSQETPGTNYGYTF

V gene: TRBV5-4
J gene: TRBJ2-5
clone size: NA
D gene: NA
CDR3 DNA: TGTGCCAGCAGCTTCGGGTTCCAAGAGACCCAGTACTTC
CDR3 protein: CASSFGFQETQYF

V gene: TRBV3-1/TRBV3-2
J gene: TRBJ2-7
clone size: few
D gene: NA
CDR3 DNA: TGTGCCAGCAGCCAAGAGGGGGGGACAGGCCGATACGAGCAGTACTTC
CDR3 protein: CASSQEGGTGRYEQYF

V gene: TRBV5-1
J gene: TRBJ1-1
clone size: NA
D gene: NA
CDR3 DNA: TGCGCCAGCAGCTTGGATCCAGGGCCGAACACTGAAGCTTTCTTT
CDR3 protein: CASSLDPGPNTEAFF

V gene: TRBV5-6
J gene: TRBJ1-5
clone size: NA
D gene: NA
CDR3 DNA: TGTGCCAGCAGCTTGCGGGTGAGCGGCAATCAGCCCCAGCATTTT
CDR3 protein: CASSLRVSGNQPQHF

V gene: TRBV3-1/TRBV3-2
J gene: TRBJ2-5
clone size: NA
D gene: TRBD1
CDR3 DNA: TGTGCCAGCAGCCAACCCAAGACAGGGATGGAGACCCAGTACTTC
CDR3 protein: CASSQPKTGMETQYF

V gene: TRBV5-1
J gene: TRBJ2-5
clone size: NA
D gene: TRBD2
CDR3 DNA: TGCGCCAGCAGCTTCGCTAGCGGGGGGGCCGGTGGAGAGACCCAGTACTTC
CDR3 protein: CASSFASGGAGGETQYF

V gene: TRBV7-3
J gene: TRBJ2-1
clone size: NA
D gene: NA
CDR3 DNA: TGTGCCAGCAGCCAGGGTTATTCAGGCGGGGATGAGCAGTTCTTC
CDR3 protein: CASSQGYSGGDEQFF

V gene: TRBV6-5
J gene: TRBJ2-7
clone size: NA
D gene: TRBD1
CDR3 DNA: TGTGCCAGCAGTTCCCGGGACAGAGGTGTTTACGAGCAGTACTTC
CDR3 protein: CASSSRDRGVYEQYF

V gene: TRBV29-1
J gene: TRBJ2-1
clone size: NA
D gene: NA
CDR3 DNA: TGCAGCGTTGCCCGCCCCACCAGCTCCTACAATGAGCAGTTCTTC
CDR3 protein: CSVARPTSSYNEQFF

V gene: TRBV2
J gene: TRBJ2-3
clone size: NA
D gene: TRBD2
CDR3 DNA: TGTGCCAGCAGTTTAGCGGGGGAAGATACGCAGTATTTT
CDR3 protein: CASSLAGEDTQYF

V gene: TRBV7-9
J gene: TRBJ2-7
clone size: NA
D gene: TRBD1
CDR3 DNA: TGTGCCAGCAGCCCCCGGACAGGGGGCAACGAGCAGTACTTC
CDR3 protein: CASSPRTGGNEQYF

V gene: TRBV7-6
J gene: TRBJ2-1
clone size: NA
D gene: NA
CDR3 DNA: TGTGCCAGCAGCTTGGCACAGGGCCTCTCCTACAATGAGCAGTTCTTC
CDR3 protein: CASSLAQGLSYNEQFF

V gene: TRBV6-1
J gene: TRBJ1-2
clone size: NA
D gene: TRBD1
CDR3 DNA: TGTGCCAGCAGTGAGGCCCAACAGGGGGGAGGCTACACCTTC
CDR3 protein: CASSEAQQGGGYTF

V gene: TRBV7-9
J gene: TRBJ2-3
clone size: NA
D gene: TRBD2
CDR3 DNA: TGTGCCAGCAGCCTAGGGACTAGCGGGGGGGCCGGGAATGATACGCAGTATTTT
CDR3 protein: CASSLGTSGGAGNDTQYF